These 5 T cell receptor beta chains originate from one sample sequenced in a study of blood T cell repertoires in COVID-19 (dated by TCRdb to 2019 to 2021). Library preparation was by the immunoSEQ multiplex PCR assay. TCRdb obtained this table from immuneACCESS and retained in-frame rearrangements with V and J assigned. These tables miss some clones; where compared with another copy, unresolved V genes account for less than half of the shortfall, and the remainder is unexplained. Recorded for this sample are some 250,000 clones; roughly 80% of them occurred a single time. The ten largest make up about 3.2% of the sample. The sequenced sample was peripheral blood. The receptors stem from a woman between 18 and 30 years old with acute or convalescent COVID-19.

The chain has TRBV23-1 and TRBJ2-7; D gene ambiguous. TRBV23-1 is known as an ORF, though its function is uncertain. V lost 2 bases, J lost 4 bases, and 30 bases lay in between. This CDR3 has 20 residues. The CDR3 region is CASSQRSPASSEPGVYEQYF. CDR3 nucleotides: TGCGCCAGCAGTCAACGGAGCCCAGCTTCGTCCGAGCCTGGTGTATACGAGCAGTACTTC.

V is TRBV2 and J is TRBJ2-7, with a possible D match to TRBD2 (6 bases). Looked up from germline, CDR1 is SNHLY and CDR2 is FYNNEI. The CDR3 length is 12 residues. V dropped 6 bases and J dropped 4 bases, with 10 bases sitting between them. CDR3 in amino acids: CASRDRGYEQYF. In DNA form, the CDR3 reads TGTGCCAGCAGGGACCGGGGGTACGAGCAGTACTTC.

This chain connects TRBV5-4 to TRBJ2-7, with 8 bases matching TRBD2. The CDR3 has 15 amino acids. In germline, CDR1 is SGHNT, CDR2 YYREEE (reference sequence). The V segment lost 2 bases and the J segment 0 bases; nucleotides outside the gene matches: 4. CDR3 sequence (DNA): TGTGCCAGCAGCTTTGCTAGCGGGTACTCCTACGAGCAGTACTTC. Protein: CASSFASGYSYEQYF.

This chain links TRBV18 with TRBJ1-2; TRBD1 agrees at 7 bases. Germline loops: CDR1 KGHSH, CDR2 LQKENI. The V and J ends lost 0 bases and 4 bases, in that order; junction bases with no gene match: 11. The CDR3 totals 17 residues. The CDR3 loop reads CASSPPSTRQGLYGYTF. DNA of the CDR3: TGTGCCAGCTCACCACCGTCGACAAGACAGGGACTCTATGGCTACACCTTC.

The rearrangement joins TRBV5-4 to TRBJ2-7; 10 positions match TRBD2. Germline V gene sequence: CDR1 SGHNT, CDR2 YYREEE (reference sequence). V was pared by 4 bases and J by 0 bases, with 7 bases of the junction left unmatched. The CDR3 loop spans 16 amino acids. CDR3 sequence reads: CASSGGTSDYSYEQYF. The CDR3 region has the DNA TGTGCCAGCAGCGGAGGGACTAGCGATTACTCCTACGAGCAGTACTTC. The full variable domain, with the rest looked up from reference TRBV5-4 and TRBJ2-7, is ETGVTQSPTHLIKTRGQQVTLRCSSQSGHNTVSWYQQALGQGPQFIFQYYREEENGRGNFPPRFSGLQFPNYSSELNVNALELDDSALYLCASSGGTSDYSYEQYFGPGTRLTVT.